This T cell receptor (beta chain) came from a study of cytomegalovirus exposure and HLA in healthy donors. Study results and limitations: A reported reduction in N-insertions relative to the approximately 640-donor mean was seen in an Asian-associated ancestry cluster in a later analysis. The HLA-A and HLA-B alleles of most subjects were reportedly predicted accurately from TCR beta sequences.

Vbeta (60) and Jbeta (13) primers were used in the PCR. Measured with immunoSEQ multiplex PCR; TCRdb has only the in-frame clones, and not every one. The sample holds 85,000 to 100,000 clones, more than 60% seen once. This clone was counted a few times. Its specificity is not known. Sequencing was done on a sample of PBMCs. The clonotype comes from a human donor in good health.

In nucleotides, the CDR3 is TGTGCCAGCAGTGGGGAGACAGGGGCTGATGAAGCTTTCTTT. This sequence encodes CASSGETGADEAFF. The chain has TRBV6-4 and TRBJ1-1; 8 bases line up with TRBD1. The CDR3 extends over 14 amino acids. V shed 4 bases, J shed 7 bases, and the junction held 8 bases outside the gene matches. The germline CDR1 and CDR2 sequences are MRHNA and SNTAGT.